This TCR beta chain comes out of a study of TIL therapy for anti-PD-1-resistant metastatic lung cancer. The CDR3 is 13 residues long. Germline CDR1 reads SNHLY; CDR2 reads FYNNEI. The libraries were made with immunoSEQ v3. Each library reached some 2 million read pairs, or roughly 5-6 million at deep level. Profiling relied on immunoSEQ multiplex PCR, and the TCRdb table lists in-frame clones only, not all of them. The sample shows around 100,000 clones, about three fifths of them seen only once. This clone was detected a few times. One junction end disagrees with the germline gene, perhaps due to a read error. Time point defined: pre-treatment sample, taken before nivolumab and TIL therapy. Most excised metastases sampled were pleural nodules or supraclavicular lymph nodes.

The chain joins TRBV2 to TRBJ2-1; 9 bases agree with TRBD2. This clonotype was obtained from a person aged 25-80 years with non-small cell lung cancer. The sequences come from tumor tissue, collected at baseline. For the CDR3, the DNA is TGTGCCAGCAGTGCAGTGGCGGGAGGGCCTCTGGTCTTC. Its protein product is CASSAVAGGPLVF.